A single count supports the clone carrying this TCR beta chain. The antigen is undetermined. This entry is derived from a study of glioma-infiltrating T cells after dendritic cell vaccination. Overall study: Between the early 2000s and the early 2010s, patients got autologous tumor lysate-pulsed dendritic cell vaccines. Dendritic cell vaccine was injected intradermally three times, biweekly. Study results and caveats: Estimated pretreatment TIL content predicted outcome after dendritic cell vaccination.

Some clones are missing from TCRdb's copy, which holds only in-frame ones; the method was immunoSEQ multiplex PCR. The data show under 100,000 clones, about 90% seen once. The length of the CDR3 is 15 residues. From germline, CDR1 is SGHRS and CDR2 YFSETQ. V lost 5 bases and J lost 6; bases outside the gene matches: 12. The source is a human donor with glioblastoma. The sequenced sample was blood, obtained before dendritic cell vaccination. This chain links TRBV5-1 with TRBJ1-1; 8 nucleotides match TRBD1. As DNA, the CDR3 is TGCGCCAGCAGTTATGGACAGGGAAGTTACGCTGAAGCTTTCTTT. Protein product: CASSYGQGSYAEAFF. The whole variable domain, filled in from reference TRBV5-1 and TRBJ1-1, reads KAGVTQTPRYLIKTRGQQVTLSCSPISGHRSVSWYQQTPGQGLQFLFEYFSETQRNKGNFPGRFSGRQFSNSRSEMNVSTLELGDSALYLCASSYGQGSYAEAFFGQGTRLTVV.